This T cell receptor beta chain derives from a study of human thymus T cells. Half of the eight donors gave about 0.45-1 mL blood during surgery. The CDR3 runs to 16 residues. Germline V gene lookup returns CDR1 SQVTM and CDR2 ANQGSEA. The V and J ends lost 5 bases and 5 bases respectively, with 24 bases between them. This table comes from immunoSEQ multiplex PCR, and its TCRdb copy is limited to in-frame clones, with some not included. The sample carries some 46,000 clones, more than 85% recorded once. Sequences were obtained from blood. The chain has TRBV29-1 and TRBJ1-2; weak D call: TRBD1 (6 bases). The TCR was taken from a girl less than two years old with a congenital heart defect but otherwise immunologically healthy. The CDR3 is CSVTARLVGGGYGYTF. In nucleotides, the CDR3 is TGCAGCGTTACAGCACGACTCGTGGGGGGCGGATATGGCTACACCTTC.